This T cell receptor beta chain was sequenced during a study of CD8 T cells in Susac syndrome. TCR beta from blood CD8+ and CD4+ T cells was sequenced. Each multiple sclerosis control was a treatment-naive patient with relapsing-remitting disease that was either stable or active. TEMRA cells underwent FACS enrichment and CD8+ and CD4+ T cells underwent negative isolation. cDNA came from roughly 0.47 to 1 ug RNA primed by random hexamers. Across 54 Vbeta and 13 Jbeta, immunoSEQ multiplex PCR amplified TCR beta CDR3. MiXCR, run by TCRdb on the immunoSEQ multiplex PCR reads, gives a single entry per CDR3 protein. Of 100,000 to 150,000 distinct CDR3 sequences in the sample, about 92% were seen once. Trimming stripped 4 bases from V and 6 bases from J, with 7 bases between. CDR1 is SNHLY and CDR2 is FYNNEI in the germline V gene. The CDR3 runs to 12 residues.

The origin of this receptor is a human donor with multiple sclerosis. Specimen: CD4+ T cells from PBMCs. V gene TRBV2 combines with J gene TRBJ1-5; D unresolved. CDR3 loop: CASSVLAQPQHF. The CDR3 DNA is TGTGCCAGCAGTGTGTTGGCTCAGCCCCAGCATTTT.